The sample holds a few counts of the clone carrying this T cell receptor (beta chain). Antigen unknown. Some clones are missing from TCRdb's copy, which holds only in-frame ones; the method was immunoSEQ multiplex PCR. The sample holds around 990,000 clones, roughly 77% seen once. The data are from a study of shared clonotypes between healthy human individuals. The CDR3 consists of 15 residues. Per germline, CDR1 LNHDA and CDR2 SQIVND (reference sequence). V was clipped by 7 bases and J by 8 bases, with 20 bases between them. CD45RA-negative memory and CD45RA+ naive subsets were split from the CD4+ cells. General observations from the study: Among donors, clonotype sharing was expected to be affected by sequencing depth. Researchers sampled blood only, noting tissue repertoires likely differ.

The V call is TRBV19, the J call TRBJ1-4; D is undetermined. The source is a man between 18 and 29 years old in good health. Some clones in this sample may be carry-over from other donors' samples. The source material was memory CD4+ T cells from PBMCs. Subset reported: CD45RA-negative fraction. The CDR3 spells CASNPAFSRPEKLFF. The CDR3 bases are TGTGCCAGTAACCCCGCTTTTTCGCGGCCCGAAAAACTGTTTTTT.